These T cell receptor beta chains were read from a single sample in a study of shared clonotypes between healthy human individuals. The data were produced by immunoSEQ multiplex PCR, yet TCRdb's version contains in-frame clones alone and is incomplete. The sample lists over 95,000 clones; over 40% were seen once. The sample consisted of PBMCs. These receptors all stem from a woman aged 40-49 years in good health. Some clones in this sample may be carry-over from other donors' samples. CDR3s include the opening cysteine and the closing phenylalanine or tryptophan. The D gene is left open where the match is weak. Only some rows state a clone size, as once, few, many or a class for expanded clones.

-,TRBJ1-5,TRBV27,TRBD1,TGTGCCAGCAGCACCTACGGGACAGGGGCGTTGAATCAGCCCCAGCATTTT,CASSTYGTGALNQPQHF
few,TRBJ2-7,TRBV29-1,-,TGCAGCGTTGGAACAGCTGGGAGCTACGAGCAGTACTTC,CSVGTAGSYEQYF
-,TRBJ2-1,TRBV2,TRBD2,TGTGCCAGCAGTCCCGGGACTAGCAACAATGAGCAGTTCTTC,CASSPGTSNNEQFF
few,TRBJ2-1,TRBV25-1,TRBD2,TGTGCCAGCAGTAGTCTAGCGGGAGGGCCGAAGGACAATGAGCAGTTCTTC,CASSSLAGGPKDNEQFF
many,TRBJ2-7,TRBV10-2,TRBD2,TGCGCCAGCAGCGCTAGCGGGAGAGCCTACGAGCAGTACTTC,CASSASGRAYEQYF
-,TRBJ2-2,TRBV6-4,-,TGTGCCAGCAGTACCGGGACTGAAACCGGGGAGCTGTTTTTT,CASSTGTETGELFF
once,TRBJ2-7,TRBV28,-,TGTGCCAGCAGTTTAAGGAGCGGGCACCGCTACGAGCAGTACTTC,CASSLRSGHRYEQYF
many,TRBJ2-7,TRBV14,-,TGTGCCAGCAGTCGCGGGACAGTCTCCTACGAGCAGTACTTC,CASSRGTVSYEQYF
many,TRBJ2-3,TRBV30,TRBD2,TGTGCCTGGAGGCTAGCGGGAGTAGATACGCAGTATTTT,CAWRLAGVDTQYF
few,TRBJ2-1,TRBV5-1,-,TGCGCCAGCAGCTTGGATGGCGGGACCAATGAGCAGTTCTTC,CASSLDGGTNEQFF
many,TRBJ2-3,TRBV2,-,TGTGCTAGAGCGATGGACATACCCAATCTCGCTTCAGATACGCAGTATTTT,CARAMDIPNLASDTQYF
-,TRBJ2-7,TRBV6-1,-,TGTGCCAGCAGTGAGCGACAGGGGAGGGGGGAGCAGTACTTC,CASSERQGRGEQYF
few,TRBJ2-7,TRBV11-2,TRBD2,TGTGCCAGCAGCGTCGGGACTAGCTACTACGAGCAGTACTTC,CASSVGTSYYEQYF
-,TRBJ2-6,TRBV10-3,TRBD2,TGTGCCATCAGTGAGTCGACGGGAGGGAGCTCTGGGGCCAACGTCCTGACTTTC,CAISESTGGSSGANVLTF
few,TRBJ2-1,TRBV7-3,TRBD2,TGTGCCAGCAGCTACTGGACTAGCGGGAGCGAGCAGTTCTTC,CASSYWTSGSEQFF
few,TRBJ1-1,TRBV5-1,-,TGCGCCAGCAGCTTGGTGGACAGCTACACTGAAGCTTTCTTT,CASSLVDSYTEAFF
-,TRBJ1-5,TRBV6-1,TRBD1,TGTGCCAGCAGTGGGACAGGGAGTAGCAATCAGCCCCAGCATTTT,CASSGTGSSNQPQHF
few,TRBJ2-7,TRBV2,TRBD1,TGTGCCAGCACGATACAGGGGGCCACCTACGAGCAGTACTTC,CASTIQGATYEQYF